This T cell receptor beta chain was profiled in a study of CD8 T cells in Susac syndrome. The study, taken as a whole, reports: That the number of individuals in its TCR sequencing and HLA analysis was relatively small was acknowledged by the study.

Random hexamers were used to reverse transcribe roughly 0.45 to 1 ug of RNA. Amplification of TCR beta CDR3 used immunoSEQ multiplex PCR across 54 Vbeta and 13 Jbeta. In TCRdb, the immunoSEQ multiplex PCR reads were re-called with MiXCR into one record per CDR3 protein. The repertoire includes 250,000 to 300,000 distinct CDR3 sequences, 75% to 90% of them detected once, and 0.18% sits in the top ten. The CDR3 loop spans 13 amino acids. CDR1 KGHSH and CDR2 LQKENI come from the germline V gene. Trimming took off 0 bases at V and 6 bases at J, with 9 bases between the two ends. In its sample, this clonotype was seen a few times. Its antigen is currently unknown.

The chain recombines TRBV18 with TRBJ2-7; the D gene could be TRBD1 or TRBD2 (5 bases each). Sequenced material: CD8+ T cells from PBMCs. This TCR derives from a human donor with multiple sclerosis. The CDR3 sequence: CASSPPGEGEQYF. CDR3 sequence (DNA): TGTGCCAGCTCACCACCGGGGGAAGGCGAGCAGTACTTC.